A single sample gave rise to the 10 T cell receptor beta chains below, sequenced in a study of PD-1 blockade in mismatch repair-deficient tumors. Here immunoSEQ multiplex PCR was the method, and the copy in TCRdb shows in-frame clones only, minus some. The table records some 85,000 clones, roughly 80% of them present only once. The sequencing used peripheral blood, collected 44 weeks after starting pembrolizumab. These receptor sequences come from an adult with mismatch repair-deficient cancer.

The chain employs TRBV27 and TRBJ2-7, with D hard to call. The CDR3 spans 14 residues. V shed 5 bases and J shed 3 bases, with 14 bases lying between them. CDR1 MNHEY and CDR2 SMNVEV come from the germline V gene (reference sequence). The DNA of the CDR3 is TGTGCCAGCAGTGGGCGAAGACACCACTACGAGCAGTACTTC. Translation: CASSGRRHHYEQYF.

The CDR3: CASSYSGNTIYF. The CDR3 DNA is TGTGCCAGCAGCTACAGTGGAAACACCATATATTTT. The rearrangement uses TRBV11-2 and TRBJ1-3; D gene ambiguous. V lost 4 bases and J lost 3, with 4 bases in between. Per the germline V gene, CDR1 is SGHAT and CDR2 is FQNNGV. CDR3 length: 12 residues.

This clone was detected a few times. This rearrangement joins TRBV7-9 to TRBJ1-5, with D uncertain. The CDR3 runs to 14 residues. Germline V CDR1 and CDR2: SEHNR, FQNEAQ (reference sequence). V was clipped by 2 bases and J by 8 bases, with 13 bases between them. The CDR3 DNA reads TGTGCCAGCAGCTTAAATACAGCCGTGGAGCCCCAGCATTTT. Residues: CASSLNTAVEPQHF.

The chain links TRBV6-6 to TRBJ2-5, with a possible D match to TRBD2 (5 bases). The CDR3 consists of 13 residues. Germline-derived CDR1 and CDR2 are MNHNY and SVGAGI (reference sequence). Between the trimmed V and J ends, which lost 4 bases and 5 bases, there was a span of 11 bases. CDR3 in DNA: TGTGCCAGCAGTTGGAATCGGGGTGAGACCCAGTACTTC. The encoded protein is CASSWNRGETQYF.

This clone was counted a few times. V and J are TRBV30 and TRBJ2-7, with D perhaps matching TRBD2 (6 bases). V was pared by 4 bases and J by 2 bases, with 6 bases between. CDR3 length: 11 residues. Looked up from germline, CDR1 is GTSNPN and CDR2 is SVGIG (reference sequence). Here the CDR3 DNA reads TGTGCCTGGACGGGGGCCTACGAGCAGTACTTC. As protein: CAWTGAYEQYF.

By frequency in the sample, this clone is medium-sized (0.01 to 0.1%). The chain is built from TRBV14 and TRBJ2-1; D not resolved. Germline CDR1 reads SGHDN; CDR2 reads FVKESK. The CDR3 covers 15 residues. V was trimmed by 4 bases and J by 2 bases, leaving 12 bases between them. Here the CDR3 DNA reads TGTGCCAGCAGCCCCTTGACATCCACCTACAATGAGCAGTTCTTC. Translating it yields CASSPLTSTYNEQFF.

V is TRBV4-3 and J is TRBJ1-6; D unresolved. V was cut by 0 bases and J by 10 bases, with 7 bases left in between. CDR3 size: 13 residues. Germline-derived CDR1 and CDR2 are LGHNA and YSLEER. The CDR3 DNA reads TGCGCCAGCAGCCAAGACCCCAGATCACCCCTCCACTTT. Encoded protein: CASSQDPRSPLHF.

This clone was observed a handful of times. The V gene is TRBV18, the J gene TRBJ2-7, with 14 bases lining up with TRBD2. CDR1 is KGHSH, CDR2 LQKENI, per germline. The CDR3 runs to 14 residues. V shed 4 bases and J 4 bases; nucleotides not matched to a gene: 0. The CDR3: CASSRLAGGYEQYF. CDR3 sequence (DNA): TGTGCCAGCTCACGACTAGCGGGAGGGTACGAGCAGTACTTC.

The genes are TRBV5-4 and TRBJ2-7, with 8 bases aligning to TRBD2. The CDR3 length is 15 residues. J was trimmed by 3 bases and V by 3 bases; bases with no gene match: 8. Germline V gene sequence: CDR1 SGHNT, CDR2 YYREEE (reference sequence). The CDR3 region is CASSSSGGGNYEQYF. CDR3 nucleotides: TGTGCCAGCAGCTCCTCGGGAGGGGGGAACTACGAGCAGTACTTC.

The chain carries TRBV19 and TRBJ2-2; 8 bases map to TRBD2. This CDR3 region has 18 residues. The V gene's germline CDR1 is LNHDA and CDR2 SQIVND (reference sequence). Unmatched junction bases numbered 19, after V lost 7 bases and J lost 6 bases. CDR3 coding DNA: TGTGCCAGTACCAAGAAAACTAGCGGCACCTATAGCGCCGGGGAGCTGTTTTTT. Translation gives CASTKKTSGTYSAGELFF.